This T cell receptor (beta chain) was sequenced during a study of read filtering for tumor transcriptome and immune sequencing. Turning to the study itself: Among patients, some 17 were male and 14 female, aged about 45 to 90 (mean around 66).

This clonotype showed up many times. The CDR3 is 13 amino acids. V dropped 3 bases and J dropped 6 bases, with 8 bases sitting between them. From about 400 ng of RNA, a library with molecular barcoded alpha/delta and beta/gamma adaptors was made. MiXCR, applied by TCRdb to the reads, yields one record per CDR3 protein. The data hold 40,000 or so distinct CDR3 sequences, with around 13% observed a single time. The sample was a population of CD138-negative cells sorted from bone marrow. The chain employs TRBV12-3 or TRBV12-4 and TRBJ2-2; D gene unclear. This receptor was identified in a donor aged 40 or over with multiple myeloma. The CDR3 sequence: CASSFLEAGELFF. In DNA, the CDR3 is TGTGCCAGCAGTTTCTTGGAAGCCGGGGAGCTGTTTTTT.